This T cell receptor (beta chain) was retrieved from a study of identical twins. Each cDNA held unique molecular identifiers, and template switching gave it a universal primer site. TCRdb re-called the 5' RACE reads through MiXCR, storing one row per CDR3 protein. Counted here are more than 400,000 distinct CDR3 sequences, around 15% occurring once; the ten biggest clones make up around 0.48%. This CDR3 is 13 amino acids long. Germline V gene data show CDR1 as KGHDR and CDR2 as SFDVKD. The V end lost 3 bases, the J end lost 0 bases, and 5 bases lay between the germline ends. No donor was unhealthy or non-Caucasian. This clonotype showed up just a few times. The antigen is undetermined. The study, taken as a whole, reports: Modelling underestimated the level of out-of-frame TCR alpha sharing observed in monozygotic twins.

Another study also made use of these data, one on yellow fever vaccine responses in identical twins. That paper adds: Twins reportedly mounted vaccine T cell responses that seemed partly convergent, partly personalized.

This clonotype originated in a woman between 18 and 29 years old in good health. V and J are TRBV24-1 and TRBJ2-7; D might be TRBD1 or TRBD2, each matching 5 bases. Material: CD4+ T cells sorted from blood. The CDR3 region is CATSDGGSYEQYF. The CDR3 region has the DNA TGTGCCACCAGTGATGGGGGCTCCTACGAGCAGTACTTC.